These T cell receptor beta chains were read from a single sample in a study of PD-1 blockade in classical Hodgkin lymphoma. Sequencing used immunoSEQ multiplex PCR; TCRdb keeps in-frame clones, though not all of them. The sample includes 45,000 to 60,000 clones, roughly 80% of them seen just once. The sequencing here drew on peripheral blood mononuclear cells (PBMCs), taken at baseline. All receptors come from a human donor with classical Hodgkin lymphoma. Both conserved end residues are part of each CDR3. Each record gives: D gene, J gene, V gene, clone size, CDR3 protein, CDR3 DNA. A D gene is named only where the DNA matches it firmly. Clone size is not always given. Where it is, it says once, few, many or a class for expanded clones.

- | TRBJ2-7 | TRBV6-5 | - | CASRGPYEQYF | TGTGCCAGCAGGGGGCCCTACGAGCAGTACTTC
- | TRBJ1-1 | TRBV4-2 | - | CASSTWTSGDEAFF | TGTGCCAGCAGCACTTGGACGAGTGGGGATGAAGCTTTCTTT
TRBD2 | TRBJ2-1 | TRBV6-1 | - | CASSEAPPSGIFNGNNEQFF | TGTGCCAGCAGTGAAGCCCCGCCCAGCGGGATTTTTAATGGGAACAATGAGCAGTTCTTC
- | TRBJ1-1 | TRBV5-6 | - | CASSTDRMDTEAFF | TGTGCCAGCAGCACCGACAGAATGGACACTGAAGCTTTCTTT
TRBD1 | TRBJ1-5 | TRBV30 | - | CAWSPEDRSYQPQHF | TGTGCCTGGAGTCCGGAGGACAGGAGTTATCAGCCCCAGCATTTT
- | TRBJ1-1 | TRBV6-5 | - | CASSFGRNSEAFF | TGTGCCAGCAGTTTCGGACGGAACTCTGAAGCTTTCTTT
- | TRBJ2-1 | TRBV18 | once | CASSLFRQRVSYNEQFF | TGTGCCAGCTCCCTATTCAGGCAGCGAGTCTCCTACAATGAGCAGTTCTTC
- | TRBJ2-1 | TRBV4-3 | - | CASSQDRQGGPYNEQFF | TGCGCCAGCAGCCAAGACAGGCAGGGCGGCCCCTACAATGAGCAGTTCTTC
- | TRBJ1-1 | TRBV30 | - | CAWKSRTNTEAFF | TGTGCCTGGAAGAGCCGGACGAACACTGAAGCTTTCTTT
- | TRBJ2-7 | TRBV20-1 | - | CSARDSYEQYF | TGCAGTGCTAGGGACAGCTACGAGCAGTACTTC
- | TRBJ1-3 | TRBV9 | once | CASGGAISGNTIYF | TGTGCCAGCGGGGGGGCAATCTCTGGAAACACCATATATTTT
- | TRBJ1-5 | TRBV29-1 | - | CSVRDAQQPQHF | TGCAGCGTCCGAGACGCGCAGCAGCCCCAGCATTTT
TRBD2 | TRBJ2-5 | TRBV11-2 | - | CASSPPGGVGETQYF | TGTGCCAGCAGCCCCCCGGGGGGGGTCGGAGAGACCCAGTACTTC
- | TRBJ2-1 | TRBV19 | - | CASSIRRLGYEQFF | TGTGCCAGTAGTATAAGGCGGCTAGGATATGAGCAGTTCTTC
- | TRBJ1-1 | TRBV29-1 | - | CSVRQSINTEAFF | TGCAGCGTTCGACAGAGTATAAACACTGAAGCTTTCTTT
- | TRBJ2-7 | TRBV18 | - | CASSPDGANEQYF | TGTGCCAGCTCACCGGACGGAGCGAACGAGCAGTACTTC
- | TRBJ2-1 | TRBV27 | - | CASSWLGGQISYNEQFF | TGTGCCAGCAGTTGGCTGGGGGGGCAAATCTCCTACAATGAGCAGTTCTTC
- | TRBJ2-2 | TRBV13 | - | CASSLSNTGELFF | TGTGCCAGCAGCTTATCGAACACCGGGGAGCTGTTTTTT
- | TRBJ1-5 | TRBV7-9 | - | CASSLARDTEYSNQPQHF | TGTGCCAGCAGCTTAGCCCGGGACACCGAATATAGCAATCAGCCCCAGCATTTT
- | TRBJ1-1 | TRBV19 | - | CASSDQGNTEAFF | TGTGCCAGTAGCGACCAGGGTAACACTGAAGCTTTCTTT
TRBD1 | TRBJ2-2 | TRBV6-5 | - | CASSRDSLIGELFF | TGTGCCAGCAGCCGGGACAGTCTAATCGGGGAGCTGTTTTTT
- | TRBJ2-3 | TRBV11-2 | few | CASSSYGRFSTDTQYF | TGTGCCAGCAGCTCCTACGGGAGATTTAGCACAGATACGCAGTATTTT
TRBD1 | TRBJ1-5 | TRBV7-2 | once | CASSTQDRGGRQPQHF | TGTGCCAGCAGCACCCAAGACAGGGGAGGAAGGCAGCCCCAGCATTTT
- | TRBJ1-5 | TRBV5-6 | - | CASSSRTGRPYSNQPQHF | TGTGCCAGCAGCTCGAGAACAGGGCGTCCTTATAGCAATCAGCCCCAGCATTTT
TRBD2 | TRBJ2-3 | TRBV27 | - | CASSLSGLAGGGWIADTQYF | TGTGCCAGCAGTTTATCGGGTTTAGCGGGAGGGGGGTGGATCGCAGATACGCAGTATTTT
TRBD1 | TRBJ2-2 | TRBV7-9 | few | CASSLGQHTGELFF | TGTGCCAGCAGCTTGGGACAGCACACCGGGGAGCTGTTTTTT
- | TRBJ1-2 | TRBV20-1 | once | CSARVGNGYTF | TGCAGTGCTAGAGTGGGAAATGGCTACACCTTC
- | TRBJ2-1 | TRBV10-3 | once | CAITPGTLGNEQFF | TGTGCCATCACTCCCGGGACTCTCGGAAATGAGCAGTTCTTC
- | TRBJ2-1 | TRBV20-1 | - | CSVAGYNEQFF | TGCAGTGTGGCGGGGTACAATGAGCAGTTCTTC
- | TRBJ2-1 | TRBV11-3 | - | CASSLGGWGVSYNEQFF | TGTGCCAGCAGCTTAGGAGGGTGGGGGGTTTCCTACAATGAGCAGTTCTTC
- | TRBJ1-5 | TRBV7-2 | - | CASSLRTGKGQPQHF | TGTGCCAGCAGCTTACGTACAGGGAAAGGTCAGCCCCAGCATTTT
- | TRBJ2-2 | TRBV7-6 | medium-sized | CASSEPVGTTNGELFF | TGTGCCAGCAGCGAACCCGTCGGGACAACCAACGGGGAGCTGTTTTTT
- | TRBJ1-5 | TRBV19 | - | CASSRASTNQPQHF | TGTGCCAGTAGTCGGGCCAGTACGAATCAGCCCCAGCATTTT
- | TRBJ2-2 | TRBV7-3 | - | CASSSSGNTGELFF | TGTGCCAGCAGCTCATCAGGGAACACCGGGGAGCTGTTTTTT
- | TRBJ1-5 | TRBV30 | - | CAWSAGWDQPQHF | TGTGCCTGGAGTGCGGGCTGGGATCAGCCCCAGCATTTT
- | TRBJ2-7 | TRBV6-4 | once | CASSDSMCYEQYF | TGTGCCAGCAGTGACTCGATGTGCTACGAGCAGTACTTC
TRBD1 | TRBJ1-5 | TRBV10-3 | - | CAISEEGTGGYQPQHF | TGTGCCATCAGTGAGGAGGGGACAGGGGGATATCAGCCCCAGCATTTT
TRBD1 | TRBJ2-7 | TRBV9 | - | CASVRMDRGSSYEQYF | TGTGCCAGCGTAAGGATGGACAGGGGGAGCTCCTACGAGCAGTACTTC
TRBD1 | TRBJ1-4 | TRBV19 | - | CATGQGPNEKLFF | TGTGCCACCGGACAGGGACCTAATGAAAAACTGTTTTTT
TRBD2 | TRBJ2-7 | TRBV30 | - | CAWSPRGSLYEQYF | TGTGCCTGGAGTCCCCGCGGGAGTCTCTACGAGCAGTACTTC
TRBD2 | TRBJ2-5 | TRBV9 | - | CASSEQLTSGRGETQYF | TGTGCCAGCAGCGAACAACTGACTAGCGGGAGGGGCGAGACCCAGTACTTC
- | TRBJ1-5 | TRBV6-5 | - | CASSLTEYSNQPQHF | TGTGCCAGCAGTTTGACCGAGTATAGCAATCAGCCCCAGCATTTT
- | TRBJ2-2 | TRBV14 | - | CASSHLGLYTGELFF | TGTGCCAGCAGCCACCTCGGACTATACACCGGGGAGCTGTTTTTT
- | TRBJ1-2 | TRBV19 | - | CASSTGQRSSGYTF | TGTGCCAGTAGTACAGGACAGCGATCCTCTGGCTACACCTTC
- | TRBJ1-5 | TRBV11-3 | - | CASSLDFGQPQHF | TGTGCCAGCAGCTTAGATTTTGGGCAGCCCCAGCATTTT